This T cell receptor beta chain was recorded in a study of cytomegalovirus exposure and HLA in healthy donors. Study-wide results and caveats: Association of a missense DCLRE1C variant with TCR beta V- and J-gene trimming was reported in a later analysis.

Germline V CDR1 and CDR2: MDHEN, SYDVKM. The germline V and J ends were trimmed by 10 bases and 4 bases, with 15 bases remaining between them. The CDR3 is 13 residues long. Primers included in the PCR were 60 Vbeta and 13 Jbeta primers. Authors' processing steps: An analysis that came later counted some 85 million unique TCR beta chains, approximately 9.9 million shared. The repertoire was sequenced with immunoSEQ multiplex PCR; TCRdb's copy has only in-frame clones and lacks some. The DNA gave D and trimming, while V, J and clone size come from that table. Among approximately 120,000 clones listed, under 85% were seen once. Healthy donors of bone marrow made up the group. A remark on this clone: The antigen remains undetermined.

The chain links TRBV28 to TRBJ2-3; maybe TRBD2 (5 bases). The clonotype originates from a man between 40 and 49 years old in good health and CMV-seropositive. Material for sequencing was PBMCs. Written as DNA, the CDR3 is TGTGCCACTCTCTCCGCGGGCGCAGATACGCAGTATTTT. Translating it yields CATLSAGADTQYF.